This TCR beta chain appears in the sequencing data of a study of blood T cell repertoires in COVID-19. Study details: Sites across the United States, Italy and Spain contributed samples from acute and convalescent COVID-19. Nucleic acid was either cDNA or gDNA, and it came from T cells, B-cell-depleted T cells, or PBMCs.

Seattle patients were enrolled while actively infected and followed longitudinally. In the original analysis: The assay estimated nucleated cells by amplifying reference gene primers. Measured with immunoSEQ multiplex PCR; TCRdb has only the in-frame clones, and not every one. D and trimming were read from the DNA, whereas the V and J calls and clone size are those reported in that table. The sample has tens of thousands of clones, about 91% seen once; the top ten hold approximately 7%. The CDR3 is 14 residues long. The V gene end was trimmed by 4 bases and the J gene end by 3 bases; junction bases not matched to a gene: 2. Germline CDR1 and CDR2: LNHDA and SQIVND (reference sequence).

Sequencing was done on a sample of peripheral blood. The chain recombines TRBV19 with TRBJ2-3, with 9 bases aligning to TRBD1. This receptor was identified in a man aged 40-49 years with COVID-19, enrolled during active disease. This chain's CDR3 is CASSKQGATDTQYF. The CDR3 DNA reads TGTGCCAGTAGTAAACAGGGGGCTACAGATACGCAGTATTTT.